This TCR beta chain is from a study of cytomegalovirus exposure and HLA in healthy donors. About the research overall: Among the 300 to 500 genotyped donors, 70% to 90% were placed in the Caucasian-associated ancestry cluster.

Researchers ran the PCR with 60 Vbeta and 13 Jbeta primers. In the original processing: Unique TCR beta chains totaled 80 million to 100 million in a later count, with around 12 million of them shared. Profiling relied on immunoSEQ multiplex PCR, and the TCRdb table lists in-frame clones only, not all of them. That table gives V, J and clone size, and the DNA gave D and trimming. The table records more than 120,000 clones, under 90% of them present only once. The study's findings and limits: Accurate HLA-A and HLA-B prediction from TCR beta sequences was reported for most subjects.

This CDR3 contains 16 residues. The V and J ends lost 0 bases and 7 bases respectively, with 18 bases between them. Looked up from germline, CDR1 is LNHNV and CDR2 is YYDKDF (reference sequence). Remarks on this clone: As yet, its antigen is unknown.

The sample taken for sequencing was PBMCs. The genes are TRBV15 and TRBJ2-5; TRBD2 might be the D (6 bases). The source is a male donor in good health and CMV-seronegative. CDR3 region: CATSREAPRLVRTQYF. The CDR3 DNA reads TGTGCCACCAGCAGAGAAGCCCCCCGACTAGTGCGGACCCAGTACTTC.